The rows below give T cell receptor beta chains drawn from one sample of a study of cytotoxic CD8 clonotypes in ibrutinib-treated CLL. Sequencing used immunoSEQ multiplex PCR; TCRdb keeps in-frame clones, though not all of them. This sample has approximately 150,000 clones, with 70% to 90% found just once. This specimen consisted of PBMCs, obtained at disease progression, from a patient treated with ibrutinib. These receptors originate from a human donor with chronic lymphocytic leukemia. CDR3s include the opening cysteine and the closing phenylalanine or tryptophan. Fields, in order: V gene, CDR3 protein.

TRBV11-2	CASSLVGANTDTQYF
TRBV29-1	CSVWGDRTGELFF
TRBV7-8	CASSPSGQRVAGNEQFF
TRBV5-8	CASSLRDEPNYGYTF
TRBV18	CASSRDRGYEQYF
TRBV2	CASRGQSNSGNTIYF
TRBV10-3	CAIGPGETQYF
TRBV7-9	CASSLRLAGFQETQYF
TRBV18	CASSPFHDTDTQYF
TRBV9	CASSVDRYAETQYF
TRBV19	CASSLDRGPTDTQYF
TRBV19	CASSQDRGFKTDTQYF
TRBV6-1	CASSEASGSSYEQYF
TRBV29-1	CSAPVLADQETQYF
TRBV19	CASSTNRERFTEAFF
TRBV27	CASSLRPDRNYGYTF
TRBV11-2	CASSLEPGLDTEAFF
TRBV5-1	CASSLYAGYSYEQYF
TRBV5-4	CASSPPGIEQFF
TRBV6-1	CASSRDRVTEAFF